This T cell receptor (beta chain) appears in the sequencing data of a study of identical twins. V lost 3 bases to trimming and J lost 3 bases, with 9 bases between them. The CDR3 sequence is 13 residues long. In germline, CDR1 is SQVTM, CDR2 ANQGSEA. One entry per CDR3 protein, called by TCRdb with MiXCR from the 5' RACE reads. The repertoire holds around 490,000 distinct CDR3 sequences, with roughly 15% as singletons. This clonotype was counted a few times. The same data also contributed to another study, on yellow fever vaccine responses in identical twins.

The specimen sequenced was CD4+ T cells sorted from blood. The sequence came from a woman aged 18 to 35 in good health. This chain connects TRBV29-1 to TRBJ2-1; TRBD1 might be the D (5 bases). The CDR3 nucleotides read TGCAGCGTTGATCGCCAGGGCTACAATGAGCAGTTCTTC. It codes for CSVDRQGYNEQFF.